The sequence of this T cell receptor beta chain was determined in a study of blood T cell repertoires in COVID-19. The CDR3 loop spans 15 amino acids. The germline gives CDR1 SGHRS, CDR2 YFSETQ. The V and J ends lost 2 bases and 1 base, in that order; junction bases with no gene match: 2. In the authors' methods: Amplified reference gene primers provided the basis for estimating nucleated cell counts. This table comes from immunoSEQ multiplex PCR, and its TCRdb copy is limited to in-frame clones, with some not included. The DNA was the basis for D and trimming; V, J and clone size are from that table. The sample holds fewer than 300,000 clones; around 90% are singletons and the top ten take under 3%.

J is TRBJ2-3 and V is TRBV5-1; TRBD2 agrees at 9 bases. The specimen sequenced was peripheral blood. The receptor's source is a person aged 18 to 30 with COVID-19, enrolled during active disease. This chain's CDR3 is CASSLLAGGTDTQYF. Written as DNA, the CDR3 is TGCGCCAGCAGCTTATTAGCGGGGGGCACAGATACGCAGTATTTT.